A single sample gave rise to the 25 T cell receptor beta chains below, sequenced in a study of cytomegalovirus exposure and HLA in healthy donors (dated by TCRdb to about 2017). Library construction relied on the immunoSEQ multiplex PCR assay. For the multiplex PCR, a mixture combining 60 forward primers for TCR Vbeta segments and 13 reverse primers for TCR Jbeta segments was used. Sourced from immuneACCESS, this table was stored by TCRdb with only in-frame sequences that have V and J called. A share of the clones is absent; for the studies checked, an unresolved V gene accounts for under half, and the remainder has no known explanation. The sample table shows around 200,000 clones, and 65% to 90% are seen once. Approximately 6.3% of the sample is taken by the ten largest. The sequenced sample consisted of PBMCs. These TCRs come from a middle-aged man in good health and CMV-seropositive.

Only a few counts were recorded for this clone. The V and J genes are TRBV7-3 and TRBJ2-3; D is perhaps TRBD1 (8 bases). Germline values: CDR1 SGHTA, CDR2 FQGTGA. V shed 5 bases and J shed 2 bases, with 23 bases lying between them. This CDR3 has 18 residues. CDR3 sequence (DNA): TGTGCCAGCAGCGACCCCACGGACAGGGAGGGTTCCACAGATACGCAGTATTTT. Translated: CASSDPTDREGSTDTQYF.

This chain joins TRBV6-5 and TRBJ1-4; the match to TRBD1 covers 8 bases. CDR3 length equals 14 residues. Unmatched junction bases numbered 6, after V lost 6 bases and J lost 6 bases. Per the germline V gene, CDR1 is MNHEY and CDR2 is SVGAGI. CDR3 loop: CASSFQGADEKLFF. CDR3 DNA sequence: TGTGCCAGCAGCTTCCAGGGGGCAGATGAAAAACTGTTTTTT.

The gene calls are TRBV5-4 and TRBJ2-3; D is perhaps TRBD2 (5 bases). The germline V gene encodes CDR1 SGHNT and CDR2 YYREEE (reference sequence). This CDR3 is 16 amino acids long. The germline V and J ends were trimmed by 0 bases and 0 bases, with 11 bases remaining between them. The CDR3 here is CASSLVRGISTDTQYF. The CDR3 coding sequence is TGTGCCAGCAGCTTGGTAAGAGGGATTAGCACAGATACGCAGTATTTT.

This clone was counted a few times. The V and J genes are TRBV6-4 and TRBJ2-1; 9 nucleotides match TRBD2. V lost 5 bases, J lost 8 bases, and 4 bases stayed unmatched. In germline, CDR1 is MRHNA, CDR2 SNTAGT. The CDR3 is made up of 13 amino acids. The CDR3 sequence is CASSFLAGYEQFF. CDR3 coding DNA: TGTGCCAGCAGTTTCCTAGCGGGGTATGAGCAGTTCTTC.

The V and J genes are TRBV9 and TRBJ1-1; a weak D match, TRBD1 (5 bases). CDR1 is SGDLS, CDR2 YYNGEE, per germline. The CDR3 runs to 14 residues. With 4 bases removed from V and 4 bases from J, the gap between germline ends came to 14 bases. CDR3 in amino acids: CASSPGTWVTEAFF. The CDR3 DNA is TGTGCCAGCAGCCCAGGGACTTGGGTCACTGAAGCTTTCTTT.

This sequence joins TRBV27 and TRBJ2-3, with D maybe TRBD1 (5 bases). This CDR3 is 15 amino acids long. The germline V gene encodes CDR1 MNHEY and CDR2 SMNVEV (reference sequence). Trimming removed 7 bases at V and 1 base at J, with 15 bases between. The CDR3 here is CASTLYRGRTDTQYF. CDR3 nucleotide sequence: TGTGCCAGCACCTTATATAGGGGCCGCACAGATACGCAGTATTTT.

In the case of this clone: An end of the junction does not agree with germline; a read error may underlie this. The genes are TRBV18 and TRBJ1-4; 9 nucleotides agree with TRBD1. Germline CDR1 KGHSH, CDR2 LQKENI. CDR3 length: 16 amino acids. CDR3 nucleotides: TGTGCCAGCTCCCCACAGGGGGCGCGAGCTAATGAAAAACTGTTTTTT. Its protein product is CASSPQGARANEKLFF.

V usage is TRBV7-3 and J usage is TRBJ1-4; no clear D. Deletions cut 8 bases from V and 0 bases from J, with 7 bases between. This CDR3 has 13 residues. Germline values: CDR1 SGHTA, CDR2 FQGTGA. CDR3 protein: CASGLATNEKLFF. In DNA, the CDR3 is TGTGCCAGCGGGCTCGCAACTAATGAAAAACTGTTTTTT.

J is TRBJ1-1 and V is TRBV13; TRBD1 is a possible D gene (5 bases). Per the germline V gene, CDR1 is PRHDT and CDR2 is FYEKMQ (reference sequence). V gave up 1 base and J gave up 7 bases, with 10 bases separating them. The CDR3 runs to 13 residues. CDR3 DNA: TGTGCCAGCAGCTTAGTGGGGCCTGATGAAGCTTTCTTT. Translating it yields CASSLVGPDEAFF.

The chain uses TRBV28 and TRBJ2-7; 10 nucleotides align to TRBD1. This CDR3 is built from 14 residues. V lost 6 bases and J lost 2; bases outside the gene matches: 4. The V gene's germline CDR1 is MDHEN and CDR2 SYDVKM. The CDR3 DNA follows: TGTGCCAGCAGGCCCGGGACAGGGGCCTACGAGCAGTACTTC. It is translated as CASRPGTGAYEQYF.

The V call is TRBV19, the J call TRBJ2-4, with 7 bases aligning to TRBD2. This CDR3 spans 14 amino acids. J was trimmed by 3 bases and V by 2 bases; bases with no gene match: 1. Germline V gives CDR1 LNHDA, CDR2 SQIVND (reference sequence). The CDR3 DNA reads as TGTGCCAGTAGTATAACGGGGGGCAAAAACATTCAGTACTTC. The encoded protein is CASSITGGKNIQYF.

The gene calls are TRBV4-1 and TRBJ1-5, with a weak D call TRBD1 (5 bases). V was cut by 0 bases and J by 3 bases, with 12 bases left in between. Germline V lookup: CDR1 MGHRA, CDR2 YSYEKL. This CDR3 contains 16 residues. CDR3 nucleotides: TGCGCCAGCAGCCAAGATCCGGACAATTCCAATCAGCCCCAGCATTTT. Encoded protein: CASSQDPDNSNQPQHF.

The chain joins TRBV5-1 to TRBJ2-7, with TRBD1 matching over 9 bases. Trimming took 3 bases from V and 6 from J; bases not matched to a gene: 4. The germline CDR1 and CDR2 sequences are SGHRS and YFSETQ. The CDR3 contains 13 residues. The chain's CDR3 is CASSSTGGSEQYF. The CDR3 nucleotides read TGCGCCAGCAGCTCGACAGGGGGGTCCGAGCAGTACTTC.

This chain connects TRBV27 to TRBJ1-5; perhaps TRBD1 as D (5 bases). Trimming cost V 5 bases and J 0 bases, with 11 bases left between them. The length of the CDR3 is 15 residues. Germline V gene sequence: CDR1 MNHEY, CDR2 SMNVEV (reference sequence). CDR3 sequence: CASSGGTDSNQPQHF. The CDR3 DNA is TGTGCCAGCAGTGGGGGGACGGATAGCAATCAGCCCCAGCATTTT.

This sequence joins TRBV7-2 and TRBJ2-1, with 7 nucleotides matching TRBD1. This CDR3 contains 14 residues. Germline CDR1 SGHTA, CDR2 FQGNSA. The trim removed 5 bases at V and 4 bases at J, leaving 5 bases unmatched. CDR3 residues: CASSPQTGYNEQFF. The DNA for the CDR3 is TGTGCCAGCAGCCCCCAGACAGGGTACAATGAGCAGTTCTTC.

The V gene is TRBV28, the J gene TRBJ1-5; D might be TRBD1 (5 bases). The CDR3 has 15 residues. Between the trimmed V and J ends, which lost 6 bases and 4 bases, there was a span of 16 bases. Looked up from germline, CDR1 is MDHEN and CDR2 is SYDVKM. The CDR3 reads CASRPDRPRNQPQHF. The CDR3 nucleotides are TGTGCCAGCAGACCCGACAGACCCCGTAATCAGCCCCAGCATTTT.

J is TRBJ1-5 and V is TRBV28; D remains ambiguous. V was shortened by 3 bases and J by 4 bases, with 16 bases between the two germline ends. CDR1 is MDHEN and CDR2 is SYDVKM in the germline V gene. The CDR3 sequence is 16 residues long. CDR3 region: CASSFTEGFGNQPQHF. CDR3 sequence (DNA): TGTGCCAGCAGTTTTACGGAGGGATTTGGGAATCAGCCCCAGCATTTT. The full variable domain, rest sourced from reference TRBV28 and TRBJ1-5, is DVKVTQSSRYLVKRTGEKVFLECVQDMDHENMFWYRQDPGLGLRLIYFSYDVKMKEKGDIPEGYSVSREKKERFSLILESASTNQTSMYLCASSFTEGFGNQPQHFGDGTRLSIL.

The chain uses TRBV27 and TRBJ2-2; 8 nucleotides line up with TRBD1. The V gene end was trimmed by 2 bases and the J gene end by 6 bases; junction bases not matched to a gene: 5. CDR1 and CDR2 (germline): MNHEY, SMNVEV (reference sequence). CDR3 size: 15 residues. CDR3 sequence reads: CASSLGQGVSGELFF. CDR3 nucleotide sequence: TGTGCCAGCAGTTTAGGACAGGGAGTATCCGGGGAGCTGTTTTTT.

The chain carries TRBV6-5 and TRBJ2-3; TRBD1 agrees at 9 bases. The CDR3 is 15 residues long. J lost 4 bases, V lost 2 bases, and 4 bases had no gene match. CDR1 and CDR2 from the germline V gene are MNHEY and SVGAGI. The CDR3 region is CASSYVGTGSDTQYF. The DNA for the CDR3 is TGTGCCAGCAGTTACGTCGGGACAGGGTCAGATACGCAGTATTTT.

The chain combines TRBV11-3 with TRBJ2-1; maybe TRBD2 (6 bases). The length of the CDR3 is 14 residues. Per the germline V gene, CDR1 is SGHNT and CDR2 is YENEEA. Trimming stripped 5 bases from V and 7 bases from J, with 15 bases between. CDR3 residues: CASSPGFGGNEQFF. The CDR3 nucleotides are TGTGCCAGCAGCCCCGGATTTGGAGGGAATGAGCAGTTCTTC.

This chain links TRBV4-3 with TRBJ1-5; perhaps TRBD1 as D (5 bases). Germline CDR1 and CDR2: LGHNA and YSLEER. The ends were cut back, 1 base at V and 3 bases at J, with 10 bases in the middle. The CDR3 totals 15 residues. DNA for the CDR3: TGCGCCAGCAGCCAAGGGAGGGGATCCAATCAGCCCCAGCATTTT. Protein: CASSQGRGSNQPQHF.

The chain joins TRBV18 to TRBJ1-5; 7 nucleotides align to TRBD1. Germline CDR1 KGHSH, CDR2 LQKENI. The CDR3 spans 14 residues. V was pared by 4 bases and J by 10 bases, with 10 bases of the junction left unmatched. CDR3 loop: CASSQETGSGPQHF. In nucleotides, the CDR3 is TGTGCCAGCTCACAGGAGACAGGGAGTGGCCCCCAGCATTTT.

This chain links TRBV6-1 with TRBJ2-5, with D possibly TRBD1 on 5 matching bases. The CDR3 length is 15 residues. Trimming cost V 1 base and J 1 base, with 10 bases left between them. Germline V gene sequence: CDR1 MNHNS, CDR2 SASEGT. The CDR3 spells CASSEEGAVQETQYF. The CDR3 coding sequence is TGTGCCAGCAGTGAAGAAGGGGCTGTCCAAGAGACCCAGTACTTC.

CDR3 residues: CASSLGGTGNTIYF. The CDR3 DNA sequence: TGTGCCAGCAGCTTAGGGGGAACAGGAAACACCATATATTTT. This chain joins TRBV5-4 and TRBJ1-3; TRBD1 might be the D (6 bases). The V and J ends lost 2 bases and 4 bases respectively, with 10 bases between them. CDR1 SGHNT and CDR2 YYREEE come from the germline V gene (reference sequence). This CDR3 has 14 residues.

As regards this clone: One junction end does not reproduce the germline sequence, and a read error may be involved. V and J are TRBV10-3 and TRBJ1-2; the match to TRBD1 covers 8 bases. The CDR3 spans 13 residues. The germline V gene encodes CDR1 ENHRY and CDR2 SYGVKD. The CDR3 region is CAVSEQGDYGYTF. In DNA form, the CDR3 reads TGTGCCGTCAGTGAACAGGGGGACTATGGCTACACCTTC.